The 27 T cell receptor beta chains in this list originate from one sample, sequenced in a study of cytomegalovirus exposure and HLA in healthy donors. Assay used: immunoSEQ multiplex PCR; TCRdb lists only in-frame clones, some missing. The sample lists around 190,000 clones, around 80% occurring once. The sequenced material came from PBMCs. Receptors were obtained from a woman under 40 in good health and CMV-seronegative.

V is TRBV5-1 and J is TRBJ2-7; 7 bases line up with TRBD1. V shed 0 bases, J shed 3 bases, and the junction held 9 bases outside the gene matches. The CDR3 consists of 16 residues. CDR1 and CDR2 (germline): SGHRS, YFSETQ. CDR3 loop: CASSLVGQSGNYEQYF. The DNA of the CDR3 is TGCGCCAGCAGCTTGGTGGGACAGAGTGGTAACTACGAGCAGTACTTC.

This clone was recorded once. The chain carries TRBV5-1 and TRBJ1-1, with 7 bases matching TRBD1. After removal of 3 bases from V and 1 base from J, the junction contained 3 bases not matched to a gene. The CDR3 contains 14 residues. CDR1 and CDR2 from the germline V gene are SGHRS and YFSETQ. The CDR3 region is CASSSSGGNTEAFF. In nucleotides, the CDR3 is TGCGCCAGCAGCTCCTCAGGGGGGAACACTGAAGCTTTCTTT.

The J gene is TRBJ1-6, the V gene TRBV7-3; TRBD1 matches at 7 bases. CDR1 is SGHTA and CDR2 is FQGTGA in the germline V gene. This CDR3 has 15 residues. Losses at the gene ends were 5 bases for V and 7 bases for J; bases not matched to a gene: 8. The CDR3 spells CASSLGTAINSPLHF. The CDR3 region has the DNA TGTGCCAGCAGCCTCGGGACAGCGATAAATTCACCCCTCCACTTT. Combining the CDR3 with reference TRBV7-3 and TRBJ1-6 gives the whole variable domain GAGVSQTPSNKVTEKGKYVELRCDPISGHTALYWYRQSLGQGPEFLIYFQGTGAADDSGLPNDRFFAVRPEGSVSTLKIQRTERGDSAVYLCASSLGTAINSPLHFGNGTRLTVT.

The chain couples TRBV25-1 to TRBJ1-2; no definite D call. The CDR3 covers 15 residues. Germline V lookup: CDR1 MGHDK, CDR2 SYGVNS. The V gene lost 4 bases and the J gene lost 0 bases, with 12 bases spanning the gap. CDR3 residues: CASSGTASANYGYTF. DNA of the CDR3: TGTGCCAGCAGTGGAACAGCATCAGCTAACTATGGCTACACCTTC.

This clone turned up a few times. The chain links TRBV7-3 to TRBJ2-3, with D unresolved. V shed 5 bases and J shed 0 bases, with 6 bases lying between them. The CDR3 runs 13 residues. Germline CDR1 and CDR2: SGHTA and FQGTGA. CDR3 in DNA: TGTGCCAGCAGCCTGGCTAGCACAGATACGCAGTATTTT. Translating it yields CASSLASTDTQYF.

V gene TRBV11-2 combines with J gene TRBJ1-2; the D is unclear. V lost 10 bases to trimming and J lost 0 bases, with 12 bases between them. CDR3 length: 13 amino acids. Germline assignment: CDR1 SGHAT and CDR2 FQNNGV. The CDR3 sequence is CAIKERSNYGYTF. CDR3 coding DNA: TGTGCCATTAAGGAGAGATCTAACTATGGCTACACCTTC.

The chain employs TRBV11-2 and TRBJ2-7; 9 positions agree with TRBD2. Germline V gene data show CDR1 as SGHAT and CDR2 as FQNNGV. Trimming took 7 bases from V and 2 from J; bases not matched to a gene: 9. The CDR3 consists of 15 residues. DNA for the CDR3: TGTGCCAGCACTTCCGCAGCGGGGGGTCCCTACGAGCAGTACTTC. This translates into CASTSAAGGPYEQYF.

The genes are TRBV18 and TRBJ1-5, with TRBD1 matching 10 bases. CDR3 size: 19 residues. With V trimmed by 2 bases and J by 0 bases, 10 bases remained unmatched. Germline values: CDR1 KGHSH, CDR2 LQKENI. CDR3 region: CASSPRRQGATNSNQPQHF. In DNA, the CDR3 is TGTGCCAGCTCACCAAGAAGACAGGGGGCGACCAATAGCAATCAGCCCCAGCATTTT.

The chain is built from TRBV7-3 and TRBJ1-2; 8 nucleotides agree with TRBD1. V gave up 2 bases and J gave up 0 bases; unmatched junction bases: 8. The germline CDR1 and CDR2 sequences are SGHTA and FQGTGA. There are 17 residues in the CDR3. CDR3: CASSLLPGGQANYGYTF. The CDR3 coding sequence is TGTGCCAGCAGCTTACTCCCAGGGGGCCAAGCTAACTATGGCTACACCTTC. Full variable domain (rest looked up from reference TRBV7-3 and TRBJ1-2): GAGVSQTPSNKVTEKGKYVELRCDPISGHTALYWYRQSLGQGPEFLIYFQGTGAADDSGLPNDRFFAVRPEGSVSTLKIQRTERGDSAVYLCASSLLPGGQANYGYTFGSGTRLTVV.

The CDR3, as DNA: TGCAGCGTTGCGTCATCATACCGTGAGGCCGAGCAGTACTTC. It yields the protein CSVASSYREAEQYF. The V and J genes are TRBV29-1 and TRBJ2-7; D is unresolved. The CDR3 contains 14 residues. Germline values: CDR1 SQVTM, CDR2 ANQGSEA. Trimming cost V 4 bases and J 6 bases, with 19 bases left between them.

The chain recombines TRBV4-2 with TRBJ2-1, with D possibly TRBD2 on 6 matching bases. CDR1 and CDR2 (germline): LGHNA, YNFKEQ. CDR3 length: 19 amino acids. V lost 2 bases and J lost 0, with 20 bases in between. The DNA of the CDR3 is TGTGCCAGCAGCCAACCCCTGTATAGGAGGGTCCACTCCTACAATGAGCAGTTCTTC. Translated: CASSQPLYRRVHSYNEQFF.

The chain links TRBV14 to TRBJ2-1, with D perhaps TRBD1 (6 bases). Trimming cost V 4 bases and J 12 bases, with 13 bases left between them. This CDR3 spans 12 amino acids. From germline, CDR1 is SGHDN and CDR2 FVKESK. The CDR3 DNA follows: TGTGCCAGCAGCCCTAAGGGGGTAGTGCAGTTCTTC. It codes for CASSPKGVVQFF.

The rearrangement uses TRBV6-5 and TRBJ1-1, with a weak D call TRBD1 (6 bases). The CDR3 has 12 residues. The germline V gene encodes CDR1 MNHEY and CDR2 SVGAGI. Trimming removed 4 bases from V and 5 bases from J, with 8 bases in between. CDR3 protein: CASSSRGTEAFF. The DNA of the CDR3 is TGTGCCAGCAGTTCCAGGGGAACTGAAGCTTTCTTT.

The genes are TRBV28 and TRBJ1-2; D is unclear. V dropped 5 bases and J dropped 3 bases, with 16 bases sitting between them. Germline V CDR1 and CDR2: MDHEN, SYDVKM. The CDR3 contains 15 residues. As DNA, the CDR3 is TGTGCCAGCAGTCCCCTAGGACTCTGGGACTATGGCTACACCTTC. Amino acids: CASSPLGLWDYGYTF.

This chain connects TRBV27 to TRBJ2-7; D possibly corresponds to TRBD2 (5 bases). CDR3 length equals 14 residues. Trimming stripped 4 bases from V and 3 bases from J, with 13 bases between. Germline V gene lookup returns CDR1 MNHEY and CDR2 SMNVEV (reference sequence). CDR3 in amino acids: CASSSRVSGYEQYF. DNA of the CDR3: TGTGCCAGCAGTTCGAGGGTATCGGGCTACGAGCAGTACTTC.

This clone was observed a handful of times. The sample carries other DNA sequences with the same CDR3. Here the CDR3 reads CASSDTGSGANVLTF. CDR3 nucleotide sequence: TGTGCCAGCAGCGATACAGGTTCTGGGGCCAACGTCCTGACTTTC. V usage is TRBV6-4 and J usage is TRBJ2-6; D may be TRBD1 (5 bases). V lost 6 bases and J 1 base, leaving 10 bases between the germline ends. The CDR3 contains 15 residues. Germline V CDR1 and CDR2: MRHNA, SNTAGT.

In its sample, this clone was seen many times. The rearrangement links TRBV9 to TRBJ2-2; the match to TRBD1 covers 7 bases. Germline assignment: CDR1 SGDLS and CDR2 YYNGEE. Trimming removed 3 bases from V and 1 base from J; junction bases left unmatched: 3. CDR3 length: 15 amino acids. CDR3 DNA: TGTGCCAGCAGCGCACAGGGGCGGAACACCGGGGAGCTGTTTTTT. Its translation: CASSAQGRNTGELFF.

This clone has more than one count but fewer than ten. The CDR3 is CASSDSITGGRYTF. CDR3 nucleotides: TGTGCCAGCAGTGACTCGATCACAGGGGGAAGGTACACCTTC. This chain links TRBV6-4 with TRBJ1-2; 8 bases are shared with TRBD1. This CDR3 has 14 amino acids. From germline, CDR1 is MRHNA and CDR2 SNTAGT. V trimming: 0 bases; J trimming: 11 bases; junction bases outside the gene matches: 8.

The V gene is TRBV10-3, the J gene TRBJ2-7; 9 bases fit TRBD1. The J segment lost 3 bases and the V segment lost 2 bases, leaving 8 bases of the junction unmatched. The CDR3 has 16 residues. From germline, CDR1 is ENHRY and CDR2 SYGVKD. CDR3 loop: CAISEPGGTGFYEQYF. DNA for the CDR3: TGTGCCATCAGTGAGCCCGGGGGGACAGGGTTCTACGAGCAGTACTTC.

The chain is built from TRBV9 and TRBJ2-2; 9 nucleotides agree with TRBD2. The CDR3 totals 13 residues. Germline-derived CDR1 and CDR2 are SGDLS and YYNGEE. Losses at the gene ends were 8 bases for V and 1 base for J; bases not matched to a gene: 0. This CDR3 reads CARTSGNTGELFF. The CDR3 DNA reads as TGTGCCAGGACTAGCGGGAACACCGGGGAGCTGTTTTTT. The complete variable domain, with remaining parts taken from reference TRBV9 and TRBJ2-2, reads DSGVTQTPKHLITATGQRVTLRCSPRSGDLSVYWYQQSLDQGLQFLIQYYNGEERAKGNILERFSAQQFPDLHSELNLSSLELGDSALYFCARTSGNTGELFFGEGSRLTVL.

The chain combines TRBV7-2 with TRBJ2-1; possible D gene TRBD2, 5 bases. This CDR3 has 14 residues. V gave up 2 bases and J gave up 3 bases, with 8 bases separating them. Germline assignment: CDR1 SGHTA and CDR2 FQGNSA. The CDR3 DNA is TGTGCCAGCAGCTTAAAGGCGGGCTACAATGAGCAGTTCTTC. Its translation: CASSLKAGYNEQFF.

This chain uses TRBV28 with TRBJ2-7; 11 bases are shared with TRBD2. The V segment lost 6 bases and the J segment 0 bases; nucleotides outside the gene matches: 10. The CDR3 length is 17 residues. CDR1 and CDR2 (germline): MDHEN, SYDVKM. Here the CDR3 DNA reads TGTGCCAGCAGCGCAAGGTCCGGGACTAGCGGCTCCTACGAGCAGTACTTC. This gives the protein CASSARSGTSGSYEQYF.

This rearrangement joins TRBV11-2 to TRBJ2-2; D gene uncertain. Germline CDR1 is SGHAT and CDR2 is FQNNGV. The CDR3 is made up of 13 amino acids. V was clipped by 0 bases and J by 5 bases, with 4 bases between them. CDR3 amino acids: CASSLERTGELFF. CDR3 in DNA: TGTGCCAGCAGCTTAGAGAGGACCGGGGAGCTGTTTTTT.

This chain uses TRBV7-9 with TRBJ1-2, with 7 bases matching TRBD1. The trim removed 0 bases at V and 7 bases at J, leaving 5 bases unmatched. Germline loops: CDR1 SEHNR, CDR2 FQNEAQ (reference sequence). There are 14 residues in the CDR3. CDR3 protein: CASSLAGGGGGYTF. The CDR3 bases are TGTGCCAGCAGCTTAGCAGGGGGCGGTGGTGGCTACACCTTC.

This rearrangement joins TRBV7-6 to TRBJ2-7; 9 bases match TRBD2. V lost 0 bases, J lost 3 bases, and 6 bases stayed unmatched. The CDR3 contains 16 residues. Germline V gene data show CDR1 as SGHVS and CDR2 as FNYEAQ. The CDR3 loop reads CASSLASLAGDYEQYF. In DNA form, the CDR3 reads TGTGCCAGCAGCTTAGCGTCGTTAGCGGGGGACTACGAGCAGTACTTC.

V and J are TRBV5-1 and TRBJ1-5; 8 bases map to TRBD1. Unmatched junction bases numbered 4, after V lost 0 bases and J lost 5 bases. CDR3 length: 15 amino acids. Per the germline V gene, CDR1 is SGHRS and CDR2 is YFSETQ. The CDR3 DNA reads TGCGCCAGCAGCTTGGAGACAGGGGATGATCAGCCCCAGCATTTT. It is translated as CASSLETGDDQPQHF.

The chain is built from TRBV5-1 and TRBJ2-7; 11 bases are shared with TRBD1. V gave up 4 bases and J gave up 2 bases; unmatched junction bases: 8. The CDR3 is 16 amino acids. Germline CDR1 SGHRS, CDR2 YFSETQ. CDR3 sequence (DNA): TGCGCCAGCAGCCCCACCGGGACAGGGGGAACCTACGAGCAGTACTTC. This translates into CASSPTGTGGTYEQYF.